This T cell receptor beta chain is drawn from a study of shared clonotypes between healthy human individuals. CD45RO-negative cells were positively selected for CCR7, leaving out terminally differentiated effector memory CD45RA+ cells. The germline gives CDR1 SGHNT, CDR2 YYREEE (reference sequence). V was trimmed by 4 bases and J by 0 bases, leaving 8 bases between them. This CDR3 spans 13 amino acids. Each subset's genomic DNA was shared equally among a number of immunoSEQ plates. Assay used: immunoSEQ multiplex PCR; TCRdb lists only in-frame clones, some missing. The data show almost 700,000 clones, about 90% seen once.

This clonotype originated in a man aged 25-45 years in good health. The rearrangement uses TRBV5-4 and TRBJ2-7, with D perhaps matching TRBD1 or TRBD2 (5 bases each). Sequencing input: naive CD8+ T cells sorted from blood. DNA of the CDR3: TGTGCCAGCAGCCGGGGCGCCTCCTACGAGCAGTACTTC. This gives the protein CASSRGASYEQYF.